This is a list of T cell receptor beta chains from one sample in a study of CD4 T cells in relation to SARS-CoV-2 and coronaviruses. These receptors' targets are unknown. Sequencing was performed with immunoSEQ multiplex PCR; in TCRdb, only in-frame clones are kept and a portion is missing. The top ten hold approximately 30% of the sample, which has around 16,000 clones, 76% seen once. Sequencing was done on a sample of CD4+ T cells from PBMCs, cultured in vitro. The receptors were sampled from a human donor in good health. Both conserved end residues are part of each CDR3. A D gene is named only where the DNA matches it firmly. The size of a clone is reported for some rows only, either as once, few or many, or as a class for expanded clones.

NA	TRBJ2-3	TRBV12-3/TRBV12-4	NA	TGTGCCAGCAGCCGAAGTCGCGGGGATACGCAGTATTTT	CASSRSRGDTQYF
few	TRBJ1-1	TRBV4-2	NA	TGTGCCAGCAGCCAAGAGGTAGCGGCTGAAGCTTTCTTT	CASSQEVAAEAFF
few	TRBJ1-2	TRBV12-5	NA	TGTGCTAGTGGTTTGGTACTTGACAGTGGCTACACCTTC	CASGLVLDSGYTF
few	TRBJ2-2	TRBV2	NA	TGTGCCAGCAACCCGGGACGGGACACCGGGGAGCTGTTTTTT	CASNPGRDTGELFF
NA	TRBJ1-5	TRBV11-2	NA	TGTGCCAGCAGCTTACAAGAAGATCAGCCCCAGCATTTT	CASSLQEDQPQHF
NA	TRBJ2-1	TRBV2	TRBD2	TGTGCCAGCAGTGGCCGACTAGCGGGAGGGGATGAGCAGTTCTTC	CASSGRLAGGDEQFF
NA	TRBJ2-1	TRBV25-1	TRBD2	TGTGCCAGCAGTGAACTACCCCCGGGACTAGCGGGAGCTGAGCAGTTCTTC	CASSELPPGLAGAEQFF
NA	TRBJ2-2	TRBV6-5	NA	TGTGCCAGCACCGAGGAGAACACCGGGGAGCTGTTTTTT	CASTEENTGELFF
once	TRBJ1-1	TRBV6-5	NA	TGTGCCAGCAGTTTTCTAACCCGACCGTCTGAAGCTTTCTTT	CASSFLTRPSEAFF
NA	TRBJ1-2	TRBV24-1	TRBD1	TGTGCCACCCCAAGGTCGAGGATTGGGACAGGGGAGAACTATGGCTACACCTTC	CATPRSRIGTGENYGYTF
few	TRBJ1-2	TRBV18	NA	TGTGCCAGCTCACCTGATGAAGCCTATGGCTACACCTTC	CASSPDEAYGYTF
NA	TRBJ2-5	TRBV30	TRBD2	TGTGCCTGGAGTGTAGCGGGAGGGAACCAAGAGACCCAGTACTTC	CAWSVAGGNQETQYF
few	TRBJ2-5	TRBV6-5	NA	TGTGCCAGCTCTGCCCAGGGAAGTTACATGGAGACCCAGTACTTC	CASSAQGSYMETQYF
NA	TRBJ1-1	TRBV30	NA	TGTGCCTGGTGCCTGCGCCGACAGTACGGAGTTCGGAACACTGAAGCTTTCTTT	CAWCLRRQYGVRNTEAFF
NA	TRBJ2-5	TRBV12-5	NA	TGTGCTAGTGGTTTGTCTCCATTGGAGACCCAGTACTTC	CASGLSPLETQYF
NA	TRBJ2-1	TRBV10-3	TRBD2	TGTGCCATCAGCGGTGGGACTAGCGGGAGTTATGAGCAGTTCTTC	CAISGGTSGSYEQFF
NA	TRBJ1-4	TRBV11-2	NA	TGTGCCAGCAGCTTATCCCAAGTTGAAAAACTGTTTTTT	CASSLSQVEKLFF
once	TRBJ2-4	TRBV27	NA	TGTGCCAGCAGTCCGAGGGGATCGGGAAACATTCAGTACTTC	CASSPRGSGNIQYF
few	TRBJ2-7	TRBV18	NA	TGTGCCAGCTCACCCCGGACAGAGCCCTACGAGCAGTACTTC	CASSPRTEPYEQYF
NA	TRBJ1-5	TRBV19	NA	TGTGCCAGTAGTATAGCCTTCAATCAGCCCCAGCATTTT	CASSIAFNQPQHF
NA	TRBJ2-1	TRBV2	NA	TGTGCCAGCAACCCCGTCGGTTGGGCTGGTGAGCAGTTCTTC	CASNPVGWAGEQFF
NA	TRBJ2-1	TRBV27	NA	TGTGCCAGCAGTGTGAGGGTCCCCTACAATGAGCAGTTCTTC	CASSVRVPYNEQFF
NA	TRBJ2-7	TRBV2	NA	TGTGCCAGCAGTCCTCAGCGAGAGCAGTACTTC	CASSPQREQYF
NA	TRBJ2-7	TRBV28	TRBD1	TGTGCCAGCAGTTTTAAGGACAGGGGGCGCGAGCAGTACTTC	CASSFKDRGREQYF
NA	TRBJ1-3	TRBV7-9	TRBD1	TGTGCCAGCAGCGTAGGACAGGGGGCTGGAAACACCATATATTTT	CASSVGQGAGNTIYF
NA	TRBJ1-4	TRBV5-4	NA	TGTGCCAGCAGCTTGGGGAGGGGTTTAGGCGATGAAAAACTGTTTTTT	CASSLGRGLGDEKLFF
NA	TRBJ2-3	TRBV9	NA	TGTGCCAGCAGCGACGAAGATACGCAGTATTTT	CASSDEDTQYF
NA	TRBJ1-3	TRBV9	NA	TGTGCCAGCAGCGCTTCTGGAAACACCATATATTTT	CASSASGNTIYF
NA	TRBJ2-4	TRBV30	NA	TGTGCCTGGAGTGGGGACGCCAAAAACATTCAGTACTTC	CAWSGDAKNIQYF
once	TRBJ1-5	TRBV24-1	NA	TGTGCCACCAGTGATCCCAATCAGCCCCAGCATTTT	CATSDPNQPQHF
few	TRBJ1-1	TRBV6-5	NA	TGTGCCAGCTCGCAGGCGACTGAAGCTTTCTTT	CASSQATEAFF
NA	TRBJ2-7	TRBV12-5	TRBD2	TGTGCTAGTGGAAGCCGACTAGCGGGGTACGAGCAGTACTTC	CASGSRLAGYEQYF
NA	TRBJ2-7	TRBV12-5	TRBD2	TGTGCTAGTGCCCAGGGAGGGAGAGGGTACGAGCAGTACTTC	CASAQGGRGYEQYF
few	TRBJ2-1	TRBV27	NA	TGTGCCAGCAGCCTAACCGGGCCCCAGAAGCAGTTCTTC	CASSLTGPQKQFF
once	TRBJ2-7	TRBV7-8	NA	TGTGCCAGCAGCCCCAGGGAGTTGGGCGAGCAGTACTTC	CASSPRELGEQYF
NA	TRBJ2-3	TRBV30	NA	TGTGCCTGGAGTCCAGGACCTAGCACAGATACGCAGTATTTT	CAWSPGPSTDTQYF
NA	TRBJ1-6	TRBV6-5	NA	TGTGCCAGCACCACCCCGGGACTAAATAATTCACCCCTCCACTTT	CASTTPGLNNSPLHF
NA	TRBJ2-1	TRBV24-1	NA	TGTGCCACCAGTGATCCCACAGGGAGCCCGCACCAAAATGAGCAGTTCTTC	CATSDPTGSPHQNEQFF
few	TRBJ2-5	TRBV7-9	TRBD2	TGTGCCAGCAGACTAGCGGGAGGTGAAGAGACCCAGTACTTC	CASRLAGGEETQYF
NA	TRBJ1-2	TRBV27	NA	TGTGCCAGCAGTTCTATTATGGCACTGGGAGGCTACACCTTC	CASSSIMALGGYTF
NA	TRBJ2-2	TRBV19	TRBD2	TGTGCCAGTAGTATATCGGGACTAGCGGCGAACACCGGGGAGCTGTTTTTT	CASSISGLAANTGELFF
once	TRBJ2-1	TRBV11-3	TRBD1	TGTGCCAGCAGCTCTCCGGGACAGGGGGCTTCAAATGAGCAGTTCTTC	CASSSPGQGASNEQFF
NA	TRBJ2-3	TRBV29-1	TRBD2	TGCAGCTATCGGACTAGCGGGAGCACAGATACGCAGTATTTT	CSYRTSGSTDTQYF
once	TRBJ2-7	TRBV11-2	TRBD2	TGTGCCAGCAGCTTAGAGGGCGGGAGAGTCTACGAGCAGTACTTC	CASSLEGGRVYEQYF
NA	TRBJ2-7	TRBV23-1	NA	TGCGCCAGCAGTCTCGGCTCCCTGGGGGTTGAGCAGTACTTC	CASSLGSLGVEQYF
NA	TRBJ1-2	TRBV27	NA	TGTGCCAGCAGTTTCTCCCCACCCAACTATGGCTACACCTTC	CASSFSPPNYGYTF
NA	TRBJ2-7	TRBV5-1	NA	TGCGCCAGCAGCTATACGGGACTCTCCTACGAGCAGTACTTC	CASSYTGLSYEQYF
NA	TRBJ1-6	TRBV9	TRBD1	TGTGCCAGCAGCGTTACAGGGGGATTTAATAATTCACCCCTCCACTTT	CASSVTGGFNNSPLHF
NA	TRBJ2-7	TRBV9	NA	TGTGCCAGCAGCGCGAACCCCAGGAAGGGGAATTTGTACGAGCAGTACTTC	CASSANPRKGNLYEQYF
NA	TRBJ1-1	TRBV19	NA	TGTGCCAGTACCAGGGGACTGGGAACTGAAGCTTTCTTT	CASTRGLGTEAFF
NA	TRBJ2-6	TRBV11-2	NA	TGTGCCAGCAGTCCCTCCTGGGTTAAAAGCTCTGGGGCCAACGTCCTGACTTTC	CASSPSWVKSSGANVLTF
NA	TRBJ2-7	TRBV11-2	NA	TGTGCCAGCAGCTCTCCCCAGGGGATAGGAGAGCAGTACTTC	CASSSPQGIGEQYF
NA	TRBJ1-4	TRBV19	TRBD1	TGTGCCAGTACTACCGGGACAGGGTATGAAAAACTGTTTTTT	CASTTGTGYEKLFF
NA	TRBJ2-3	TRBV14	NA	TGTGCCAGCAGCCCCGGCGGCAGGGCCTTCACAGATACGCAGTATTTT	CASSPGGRAFTDTQYF
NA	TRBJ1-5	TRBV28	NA	TGTGCCAGCAGTGCCGCATATTCCGAAAATCAGCCCCAGCATTTT	CASSAAYSENQPQHF
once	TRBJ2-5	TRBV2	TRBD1	TGTGCCAGCAGTGAAGGGGGACAGGGAAAGGAGACCCAGTACTTC	CASSEGGQGKETQYF
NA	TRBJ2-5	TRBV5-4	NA	TGTGCCAGCAGGAAAGACGGGGCGGCATCGGAGACCCAGTACTTC	CASRKDGAASETQYF
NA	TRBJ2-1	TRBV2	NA	TGTGCCAGCATCATCGAGGGCTACAATGAGCAGTTCTTC	CASIIEGYNEQFF
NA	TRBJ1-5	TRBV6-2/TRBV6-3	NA	TGTGCCAGCAGTTACTCGTTGGGGGGTAGCAATCAGCCCCAGCATTTT	CASSYSLGGSNQPQHF